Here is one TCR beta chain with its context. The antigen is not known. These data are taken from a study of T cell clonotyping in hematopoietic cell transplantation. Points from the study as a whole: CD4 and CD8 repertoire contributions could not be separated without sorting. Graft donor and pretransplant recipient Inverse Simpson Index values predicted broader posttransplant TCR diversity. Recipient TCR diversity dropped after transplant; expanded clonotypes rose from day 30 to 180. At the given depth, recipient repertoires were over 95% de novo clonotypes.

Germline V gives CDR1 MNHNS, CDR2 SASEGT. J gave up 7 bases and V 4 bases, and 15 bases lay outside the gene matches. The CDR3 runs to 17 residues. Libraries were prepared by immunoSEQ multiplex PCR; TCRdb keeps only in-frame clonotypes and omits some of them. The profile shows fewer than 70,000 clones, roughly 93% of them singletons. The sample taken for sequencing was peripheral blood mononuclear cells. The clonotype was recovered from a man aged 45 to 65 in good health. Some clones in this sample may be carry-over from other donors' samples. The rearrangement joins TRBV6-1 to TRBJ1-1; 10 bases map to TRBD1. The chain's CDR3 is CASSGYRQGALGLEAFF. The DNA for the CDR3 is TGTGCCAGCAGTGGGTACCGACAGGGGGCGCTTGGGCTTGAAGCTTTCTTT.